These 22 T cell receptor beta chains were all obtained from the same sample, sequenced in a study of response to subunit inactivated influenza vaccine. MiXCR, applied by TCRdb to the RT-PCR reads, yields one record per CDR3 protein. The table records hundreds of thousands of distinct CDR3 sequences, 15% to 19% of them present only once. Source: PBMCs from blood, taken roughly 12 days after vaccination. All receptors derive from a man in his forties or fifties who received an inactivated influenza vaccine.

Here the CDR3 DNA reads TGTGCCAGCAGTTACTCGTCGGGGGCGAACACCGGGGAGCTGTTTTTT. Translated: CASSYSSGANTGELFF. The chain joins TRBV6-5 to TRBJ2-2; D is possibly TRBD2 (6 bases). Trimming left V 0 bases short and J 0 bases short, with 8 bases between. This CDR3 is 16 amino acids long. From germline, CDR1 is MNHEY and CDR2 SVGAGI.

This clonotype was detected only a few times. Its ends do not fully match the called genes, so a read error is possible. J is TRBJ2-1 and V is TRBV6-1, with 11 bases aligning to TRBD2. The CDR3 is made up of 16 amino acids. Germline values: CDR1 MNHNS, CDR2 SASEGT. The CDR3 coding sequence is TGTGCCAGCAGAGAAGCCGGACTAGCGGGTTACAATGAGCAGTTCTTC. Translation: CASREAGLAGYNEQFF.

This clonotype was picked up many times. The chain couples TRBV29-1 to TRBJ1-5; D is unclear. Trimming shortened V by 4 bases and J by 4 bases, and 11 bases separated the two germline ends. This CDR3 has 13 amino acids. Germline V gene data show CDR1 as SQVTM and CDR2 as ANQGSEA. The CDR3 coding sequence is TGCAGCGTTGTGGACGGCATAAATCAGCCCCAGCATTTT. It encodes CSVVDGINQPQHF.

This clonotype has just a few counts. CDR3 DNA sequence: TGCAGTGCTAGACGGGAAGAGCAGTACTTC. Its translation: CSARREEQYF. The chain is built from TRBV20-1 and TRBJ2-7; tentatively, D is TRBD2 (5 bases). Trimming removed 2 bases at V and 7 bases at J, with 6 bases between. This CDR3 spans 10 amino acids. The germline gives CDR1 DFQATT, CDR2 SNEGSKA (reference sequence).

This clonotype has more than one count but fewer than ten. The chain links TRBV7-2 to TRBJ2-3; 8 bases are shared with TRBD2. There are 16 residues in the CDR3. Losses at the gene ends were 0 bases for V and 4 bases for J; bases not matched to a gene: 6. Germline CDR1 and CDR2: SGHTA and FQGNSA. The CDR3, as DNA: TGTGCCAGCAGCTTAGCTTTAGCGGGGATGGCAGATACGCAGTATTTT. Protein sequence: CASSLALAGMADTQYF.

Only a few counts were recorded for this clonotype. The rearrangement uses TRBV7-2 and TRBJ1-2, with D unresolved. The V end was cut by 0 bases, the J end by 1 base, with 6 bases between. The CDR3 is 14 amino acids. Germline V gives CDR1 SGHTA, CDR2 FQGNSA. CDR3 nucleotides: TGTGCCAGCAGCTTAGCAAGCATTAACTATGGCTACACCTTC. Translated, it gives CASSLASINYGYTF.

There are a few counts of this clonotype. J is TRBJ2-7 and V is TRBV5-1; D unresolved. Germline values: CDR1 SGHRS, CDR2 YFSETQ. Between the trimmed V and J ends, which lost 3 bases and 3 bases, there was a span of 13 bases. The CDR3 consists of 14 residues. The CDR3 region has the DNA TGCGCCAGCAGCTGGTCGGGTTTAAACTACGAGCAGTACTTC. It specifies CASSWSGLNYEQYF.

This clonotype turned up a few times. V and J are TRBV28 and TRBJ2-5; TRBD2 agrees at 12 bases. This CDR3 contains 17 residues. The V gene end was trimmed by 7 bases and the J gene end by 2 bases; junction bases not matched to a gene: 11. Looked up from germline, CDR1 is MDHEN and CDR2 is SYDVKM. CDR3 sequence: CASNLGLAGRKQETQYF. CDR3 nucleotide sequence: TGTGCCAGCAACTTAGGACTAGCGGGAAGGAAGCAAGAGACCCAGTACTTC.

The chain links TRBV4-2 to TRBJ2-3, with D possibly being TRBD1 or TRBD2 (7 bases each). Trimming removed 0 bases at V and 4 bases at J, with 20 bases between. Germline lookup yields CDR1 LGHNA and CDR2 YNFKEQ. There are 18 residues in the CDR3. The CDR3 spells CASSQEGGGTARADTQYF. The CDR3 bases are TGTGCCAGCAGCCAAGAAGGGGGGGGGACAGCCCGGGCAGATACGCAGTATTTT.

The V gene is TRBV10-3, the J gene TRBJ2-3, with D tentatively TRBD1 (6 bases). The germline CDR1 and CDR2 sequences are ENHRY and SYGVKD. This CDR3 spans 15 amino acids. The V end lost 3 bases, the J end lost 2 bases, and 12 bases lay between the germline ends. CDR3 loop: CAISDPGQTTDTQYF. In DNA, the CDR3 is TGTGCCATCAGTGACCCCGGACAGACCACAGATACGCAGTATTTT.

This clonotype was counted a few times. At one end, the junction sequence differs from germline, possibly due to a read error. This chain links TRBV6-5 with TRBJ2-1; D tentatively fits TRBD1 or TRBD2 (5 bases each). This CDR3 has 16 residues. Germline V gene sequence: CDR1 MNHEY, CDR2 SVGAGI. The CDR3 bases are TGTGCCAGCAGTGACTCCGGGACGGCGACCTACAATGAGCAGTTCTTC. This sequence encodes CASSDSGTATYNEQFF.

This clonotype was seen only a few times. V and J are TRBV3-1 and TRBJ1-1, with TRBD1 as a possible D gene (6 bases). The CDR3 length is 15 residues. The germline CDR1 and CDR2 sequences are LGHDT and YNNKEL (reference sequence). Trimming shortened V by 0 bases and J by 1 base, and 9 bases separated the two germline ends. The CDR3 nucleotides are TGTGCCAGCAGCCAAGAGGGACACTCGAACACTGAAGCTTTCTTT. It specifies CASSQEGHSNTEAFF. The whole variable domain, filled in from reference TRBV3-1 and TRBJ1-1, reads DTAVSQTPKYLVTQMGNDKSIKCEQNLGHDTMYWYKQDSKKFLKIMFSYNNKELIINETVPNRFSPKSPDKAHLNLHINSLELGDSAVYFCASSQEGHSNTEAFFGQGTRLTVV.

The chain uses TRBV6-1 and TRBJ2-2; perhaps D is TRBD1 or TRBD2 (5 bases each). Trimming stripped 6 bases from V and 4 bases from J, with 15 bases between. In germline, CDR1 is MNHNS, CDR2 SASEGT. This CDR3 spans 15 amino acids. This CDR3 reads CASRSGASFTGELFF. CDR3 DNA: TGTGCCAGCAGGTCCGGGGCATCCTTCACCGGGGAGCTGTTTTTT.

The genes are TRBV4-3 and TRBJ2-1; 8 positions match TRBD2. With V trimmed by 0 bases and J by 2 bases, 6 bases remained unmatched. CDR3 size: 17 residues. Germline CDR1 reads LGHNA; CDR2 reads YSLEER. The CDR3: CASSQDLTSAPYNEQFF. CDR3 nucleotide sequence: TGCGCCAGCAGCCAAGATCTGACTAGCGCTCCCTACAATGAGCAGTTCTTC.

This clonotype was counted between two and nine times. The V call is TRBV12-3 or TRBV12-4, the J call TRBJ2-7, with 7 nucleotides matching TRBD1. The CDR3 has 13 residues. V dropped 4 bases and J dropped 5; count of bases not matched to a gene: 5. CDR3 bases: TGTGCCAGCAGTTCGGGACAGAGGAACGAGCAGTACTTC. Amino acid sequence: CASSSGQRNEQYF.

This clonotype was counted only a few times. CDR3 region: CASSSQNARQAHRYNEQFF. For the CDR3, the DNA is TGTGCCAGCAGTTCCCAGAACGCACGACAGGCACACCGGTACAATGAGCAGTTCTTC. This rearrangement joins TRBV6-5 to TRBJ2-1; tentative D call: TRBD1 (6 bases). Trimming left V 4 bases short and J 4 bases short, with 26 bases between. Germline V gene lookup returns CDR1 MNHEY and CDR2 SVGAGI. This CDR3 is 19 amino acids long.

The rearrangement joins TRBV28 to TRBJ2-3; 10 bases are shared with TRBD2. The CDR3 contains 15 residues. V shed 7 bases, J shed 4 bases, and the junction held 8 bases outside the gene matches. Germline values: CDR1 MDHEN, CDR2 SYDVKM. In nucleotides, the CDR3 is TGTGCCAGCACCCGAGGACTAGCGGCGGCAGATACGCAGTATTTT. It specifies CASTRGLAAADTQYF.

This sequence joins TRBV5-1 and TRBJ2-5; a weak D match, TRBD2 (6 bases). Trimming removed 0 bases at V and 4 bases at J, with 10 bases between. The V gene's germline CDR1 is SGHRS and CDR2 YFSETQ. This CDR3 is built from 14 residues. CDR3 in DNA: TGCGCCAGCAGCTTGGCTACTAGCATAGAGACCCAGTACTTC. This codes for CASSLATSIETQYF.

In its sample, this clonotype was seen a few times. This chain links TRBV9 with TRBJ2-1, with D perhaps being TRBD1 or TRBD2 (5 bases each). The V gene lost 0 bases and the J gene lost 4 bases, with 8 bases spanning the gap. CDR3 length: 14 amino acids. Germline loops: CDR1 SGDLS, CDR2 YYNGEE. The CDR3 is CASSVGGTYNEQFF. CDR3 sequence (DNA): TGTGCCAGCAGCGTAGGGGGGACGTACAATGAGCAGTTCTTC.

This clonotype was picked up a small number of times. The chain has TRBV10-3 and TRBJ2-3; TRBD1 agrees at 8 bases. V lost 6 bases and J lost 9; bases outside the gene matches: 5. This CDR3 has 12 residues. From germline, CDR1 is ENHRY and CDR2 SYGVKD. The CDR3 sequence is CAIRAGQGTQYF. Written as DNA, the CDR3 is TGTGCCATCAGGGCCGGACAGGGCACGCAGTATTTT.

The J gene is TRBJ2-5, the V gene TRBV12-3 or TRBV12-4; 9 nucleotides line up with TRBD1. V lost 10 bases, J lost 7 bases, and 13 bases stayed unmatched. This CDR3 is 14 amino acids long. The CDR3 region is CATSKGGQGWTQYF. DNA for the CDR3: TGTGCCACCTCCAAAGGGGGACAGGGCTGGACCCAGTACTTC.

This clonotype has a count of ten or more. The rearrangement joins TRBV24-1 to TRBJ2-3, with D possibly being TRBD1 (5 bases). Trimming cost V 4 bases and J 7 bases, with 14 bases left between them. Germline V gene sequence: CDR1 KGHDR, CDR2 SFDVKD. This CDR3 contains 14 residues. CDR3 amino acids: CATSDPSQVHTQYF. The CDR3 bases are TGTGCCACCAGTGACCCTTCACAGGTACATACGCAGTATTTT.